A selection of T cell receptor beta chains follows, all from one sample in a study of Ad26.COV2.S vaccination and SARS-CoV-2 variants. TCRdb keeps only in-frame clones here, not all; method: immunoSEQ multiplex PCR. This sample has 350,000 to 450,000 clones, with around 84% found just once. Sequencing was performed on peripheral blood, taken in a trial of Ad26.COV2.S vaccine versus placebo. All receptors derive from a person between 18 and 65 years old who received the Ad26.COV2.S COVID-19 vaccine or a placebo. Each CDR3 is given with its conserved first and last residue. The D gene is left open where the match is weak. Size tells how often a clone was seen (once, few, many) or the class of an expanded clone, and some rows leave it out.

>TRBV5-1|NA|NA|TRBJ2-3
CASSIPSGPDTQYF
TGCGCCAGCAGCATACCTTCGGGCCCAGATACGCAGTATTTT
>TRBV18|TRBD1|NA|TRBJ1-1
CASSRGQGVFFGEAFF
TGTGCCAGCTCACGGGGACAGGGGGTTTTTTTTGGTGAAGCTTTCTTT
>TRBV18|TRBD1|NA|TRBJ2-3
CASSWRQGDTDTQYF
TGTGCCAGCTCCTGGAGACAGGGGGACACAGATACGCAGTATTTT
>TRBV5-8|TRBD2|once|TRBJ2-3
CASSSGLAQSTDTQYF
TGTGCCAGCAGCTCTGGACTAGCACAGAGCACAGATACGCAGTATTTT
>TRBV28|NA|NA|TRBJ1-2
CASTQGLGNYGYTF
TGTGCCAGCACCCAGGGCCTGGGGAACTATGGCTACACCTTC
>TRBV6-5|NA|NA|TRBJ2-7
CASSPGTPPHYEQYF
TGTGCCAGCAGTCCCGGGACACCGCCTCACTACGAGCAGTACTTC
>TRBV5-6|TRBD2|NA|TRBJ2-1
CASSYLAGGYNEQFF
TGTGCCAGCAGCTACCTAGCGGGGGGTTACAATGAGCAGTTCTTC
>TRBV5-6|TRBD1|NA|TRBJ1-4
CASSIRGPPLFF
TGTGCCAGCAGCATCAGGGGGCCTCCATTGTTTTTT
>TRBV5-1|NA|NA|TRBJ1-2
CASSFGSNYGYTF
TGCGCCAGCAGCTTCGGCAGTAATTATGGCTACACCTTC
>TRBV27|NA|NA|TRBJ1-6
CASSARPNSPLHF
TGTGCCAGCAGTGCCCGACCCAATTCACCCCTCCACTTT
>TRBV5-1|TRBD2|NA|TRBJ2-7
CASSLGRLAGNEQYF
TGCGCCAGCAGCTTGGGCCGACTAGCGGGAAACGAGCAGTACTTC
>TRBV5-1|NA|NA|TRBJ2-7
CASSLEAGPWYF
TGCGCCAGCAGCTTGGAGGCAGGTCCCTGGTACTTC
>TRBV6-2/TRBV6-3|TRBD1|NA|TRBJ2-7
CASSYQDRGTYEQYF
TGTGCCAGCAGTTACCAGGACAGGGGAACCTACGAGCAGTACTTC
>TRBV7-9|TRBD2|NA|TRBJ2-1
CASSLRAPGLAGGPYEQFF
TGTGCCAGCAGCTTACGGGCCCCGGGACTAGCGGGAGGGCCCTATGAGCAGTTCTTC
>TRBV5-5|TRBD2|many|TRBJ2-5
CASSLQQRGGRETQYF
TGTGCCAGCAGCTTGCAGCAGCGGGGGGGCCGGGAGACCCAGTACTTC
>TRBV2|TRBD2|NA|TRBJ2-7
CASRGGTSGTYEQYF
TGTGCCAGCAGAGGAGGGACTAGCGGGACGTACGAGCAGTACTTC
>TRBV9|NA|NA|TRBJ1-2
CASSPSPSRGNYGYTF
TGTGCCAGCAGCCCCTCCCCGAGTAGGGGTAACTATGGCTACACCTTC
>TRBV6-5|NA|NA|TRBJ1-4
CASSPHRATSEKLFF
TGTGCCAGCAGTCCCCACAGGGCAACTTCCGAAAAACTGTTTTTT
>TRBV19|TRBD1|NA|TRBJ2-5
CASSMRLGTGSMETQYF
TGTGCCAGTAGTATGCGTTTGGGGACAGGGTCAATGGAGACCCAGTACTTC
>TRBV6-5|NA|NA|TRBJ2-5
CASIRVGQETQYF
TGTGCCAGCATTAGGGTGGGACAAGAGACCCAGTACTTC
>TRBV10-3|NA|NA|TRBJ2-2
CAIRGLLNTGELFF
TGTGCCATCCGAGGACTTTTGAACACCGGGGAGCTGTTTTTT